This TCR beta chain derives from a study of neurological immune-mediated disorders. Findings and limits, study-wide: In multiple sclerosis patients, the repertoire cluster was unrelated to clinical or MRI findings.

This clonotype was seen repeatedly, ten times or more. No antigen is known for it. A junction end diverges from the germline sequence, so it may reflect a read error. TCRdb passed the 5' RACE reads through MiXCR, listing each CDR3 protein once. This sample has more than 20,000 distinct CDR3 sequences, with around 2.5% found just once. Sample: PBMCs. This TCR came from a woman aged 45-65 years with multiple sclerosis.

CDR3: CSVEGGVDQPQNF. The CDR3 DNA is TGCAGCGTTGAAGGAGGGGTCGACCAGCCCCAGAATTTT. The rearrangement uses TRBV29-1 and TRBJ1-5, with a weak D call TRBD1 (5 bases). Germline CDR1 reads SQVTM; CDR2 reads ANQGSEA. This CDR3 spans 13 amino acids. Looking up the rest from reference TRBV29-1 and TRBJ1-5 gives the full variable domain: SAVISQKPSRDICQRGTSLTIQCQVDSQVTMMFWYRQQPGQSLTLIATANQGSEATYESGFVIDKFPISRPNLTFSTLTVSNMSPEDSSIYLCSVEGGVDQPQNFGDGTRLSIL.